A selection of T cell receptor beta chains follows, all from one sample in a study of blood T cell repertoires in COVID-19. Generated by immunoSEQ multiplex PCR, the TCRdb table keeps only in-frame clones and is missing some. Of more than 350,000 clones listed, around 89% are singletons. The sequenced sample consisted of peripheral blood. These TCRs come from a woman under 40 with COVID-19, enrolled during active disease. CDR3s include the opening cysteine and the closing phenylalanine or tryptophan. The D gene is left open where the match is weak. Clone size is given for some rows only: seen once, a few or many times, or a class if the clone is expanded.

D	V	J	size	CDR3	DNA
NA	TRBV6-1	TRBJ2-3	NA	CASSDAPIGTDTQYF	TGTGCCAGCAGTGATGCTCCTATCGGCACAGATACGCAGTATTTT
NA	TRBV3-1/TRBV3-2	TRBJ1-5	NA	CASSQGGPLYSNQPQHF	TGTGCCAGCAGCCAAGGTGGGCCGCTCTATAGCAATCAGCCCCAGCATTTT
NA	TRBV7-2	TRBJ1-5	NA	CASSLEQGGNQPQHF	TGTGCCAGCAGCTTAGAACAGGGAGGCAATCAGCCCCAGCATTTT
TRBD1	TRBV5-1	TRBJ2-2	NA	CASSAGQGGTGELFF	TGCGCCAGCAGCGCCGGACAGGGAGGCACCGGGGAGCTGTTTTTT
TRBD2	TRBV11-2	TRBJ2-5	NA	CASSLRGAGGKETQYF	TGTGCCAGCAGCTTAAGAGGAGCGGGGGGGAAAGAGACCCAGTACTTC
NA	TRBV24-1	TRBJ2-3	NA	CATRSYRDTDTQYF	TGTGCCACCAGAAGTTACAGGGACACAGATACGCAGTATTTT
TRBD1	TRBV7-2	TRBJ2-7	NA	CASSLEGAPRSYEQYF	TGTGCCAGCAGCTTAGAGGGGGCACCTCGCTCCTACGAGCAGTACTTC
NA	TRBV10-3	TRBJ1-1	NA	CAIQPQENTEAFF	TGTGCCATCCAGCCCCAGGAGAACACTGAAGCTTTCTTT
NA	TRBV18	TRBJ1-4	NA	CASSPPGEANEKLFF	TGTGCCAGCTCACCACCCGGTGAGGCTAATGAAAAACTGTTTTTT
TRBD1	TRBV3-1/TRBV3-2	TRBJ1-2	NA	CASSSDREVGYTF	TGTGCCAGCAGCTCAGACAGGGAGGTAGGCTACACCTTC
NA	TRBV5-6	TRBJ1-1	NA	CASSLRPGGDTEAFF	TGTGCCAGCAGCTTGCGTCCCGGGGGGGACACTGAAGCTTTCTTT
TRBD2	TRBV5-4	TRBJ2-1	NA	CASSLDGGGSYNEQFF	TGTGCCAGCAGCTTGGATGGCGGGGGCTCCTACAATGAGCAGTTCTTC
TRBD2	TRBV25-1	TRBJ2-2	NA	CASSGTSGRTGELFF	TGTGCCAGCAGCGGGACTAGCGGACGCACCGGGGAGCTGTTTTTT
NA	TRBV4-1	TRBJ1-4	NA	CASTYGGEKLFF	TGCGCCAGCACCTACGGAGGCGAAAAACTGTTTTTT
NA	TRBV3-1/TRBV3-2	TRBJ1-1	NA	CASSHWNTEAFF	TGTGCCAGCAGCCACTGGAACACTGAAGCTTTCTTT
NA	TRBV13	TRBJ2-5	NA	CASSSQPQGRETQYF	TGTGCCAGCAGCTCACAACCTCAGGGTAGGGAGACCCAGTACTTC
NA	TRBV7-2	TRBJ2-5	NA	CASSLMGRAEETQYF	TGTGCCAGCAGCTTGATGGGCCGAGCCGAAGAGACCCAGTACTTC
TRBD1	TRBV28	TRBJ1-2	NA	CASSLTGSGYTF	TGTGCCAGCAGTCTGACAGGGTCCGGCTACACCTTC
TRBD1	TRBV7-9	TRBJ1-1	NA	CASSLDLQGTEAFF	TGTGCCAGCAGCTTAGACCTACAGGGGACTGAAGCTTTCTTT
TRBD2	TRBV4-2	TRBJ2-1	NA	CASSQVRGEGNEQFF	TGTGCCAGCAGCCAAGTGCGGGGGGAAGGCAATGAGCAGTTCTTC
NA	TRBV27	TRBJ2-5	NA	CANPRGETQYF	TGTGCCAACCCCCGGGGAGAGACCCAGTACTTC
NA	TRBV19	TRBJ2-3	NA	CASSIGTRVDTQYF	TGTGCCAGTAGTATAGGTACTCGTGTAGATACGCAGTATTTT
NA	TRBV7-2	TRBJ2-1	NA	CASSINRVYEQFF	TGTGCCAGCAGCATAAACAGGGTCTATGAGCAGTTCTTC
TRBD2	TRBV6-6	TRBJ2-2	NA	CASSPPTSGGRRELFF	TGTGCCAGCAGTCCCCCTACTAGCGGGGGGAGACGGGAGCTGTTTTTT
TRBD1	TRBV30	TRBJ1-1	NA	CAWTMGTGGSNTEAFF	TGTGCCTGGACGATGGGCACAGGGGGCTCGAACACTGAAGCTTTCTTT
NA	TRBV20-1	TRBJ2-1	NA	CSAAPNYEQFF	TGCAGTGCAGCCCCTAACTATGAGCAGTTCTTC
NA	TRBV11-3	TRBJ1-3	NA	CASSPEGNTIYF	TGTGCCAGCAGCCCCGAGGGAAACACCATATATTTT
NA	TRBV5-6	TRBJ1-1	once	CASSFRPQGSDTEAFF	TGTGCCAGCAGCTTCCGGCCCCAGGGTTCCGACACTGAAGCTTTCTTT
NA	TRBV7-6	TRBJ2-3	NA	CASSQAGEYGDTQYF	TGTGCCAGCAGCCAAGCTGGGGAGTACGGAGATACGCAGTATTTT
NA	TRBV28	TRBJ1-1	NA	CASSSTDGQNMNTEAFF	TGTGCCAGCAGTTCAACCGATGGACAGAACATGAACACTGAAGCTTTCTTT
TRBD2	TRBV30	TRBJ2-3	once	CAWSDLAGYADTQYF	TGTGCCTGGAGTGACCTAGCGGGTTACGCAGATACGCAGTATTTT
TRBD1	TRBV27	TRBJ1-6	NA	CASSTDPDRVSPLHF	TGTGCCAGCAGCACGGACCCAGACAGGGTTTCACCCCTCCACTTT
TRBD1	TRBV7-2	TRBJ1-5	NA	CASSPPGGQPQHF	TGTGCCAGCAGCCCCCCAGGGGGTCAGCCCCAGCATTTT
TRBD2	TRBV5-4	TRBJ2-1	NA	CASTRKPREANEQFF	TGTGCCAGCACCCGGAAGCCCCGGGAGGCCAATGAGCAGTTCTTC
NA	TRBV3-1/TRBV3-2	TRBJ1-2	NA	CASSLRLPDRERGGYTF	TGTGCCAGCAGCCTACGCTTGCCGGACCGGGAGCGGGGTGGCTACACCTTC
TRBD2	TRBV7-2	TRBJ2-3	NA	CASSFGGPSGRAPDTQYF	TGTGCCAGCAGCTTCGGGGGGCCTAGCGGGAGGGCTCCAGATACGCAGTATTTT
NA	TRBV9	TRBJ1-1	once	CASGGGEAEAFF	TGTGCCAGTGGGGGTGGGGAGGCTGAAGCTTTCTTT
NA	TRBV6-5	TRBJ1-3	NA	CASYGGVTSGNTIYF	TGTGCCAGCTACGGGGGGGTGACCTCTGGAAACACCATATATTTT
NA	TRBV24-1	TRBJ2-6	NA	CATMSSGANVLTF	TGTGCCACCATGAGCTCTGGGGCCAACGTCCTGACTTTC
NA	TRBV21-1	TRBJ2-7	NA	CASSKAEGPYEQYF	TGTGCCAGCAGCAAAGCGGAGGGCCCCTACGAGCAGTACTTC
NA	TRBV2	TRBJ2-7	NA	CASSVGRRRSYEQYF	TGTGCCAGCAGTGTCGGTCGCCGCAGGTCCTACGAGCAGTACTTC
NA	TRBV11-2	TRBJ2-3	NA	CASSLDIWTDTQYF	TGTGCCAGCAGCTTGGACATCTGGACAGATACGCAGTATTTT
NA	TRBV9	TRBJ2-1	NA	CASSGGSPSSYNEQFF	TGTGCCAGCTCGGGTGGGAGCCCGAGCTCCTACAATGAGCAGTTCTTC
NA	TRBV3-1/TRBV3-2	TRBJ2-5	NA	CASSQDQAGFQETQYF	TGTGCCAGCAGCCAAGATCAGGCGGGGTTCCAAGAGACCCAGTACTTC
NA	TRBV2	TRBJ2-5	few	CASSEMLIETQYF	TGTGCCAGCAGTGAAATGCTAATAGAGACCCAGTACTTC
NA	TRBV7-9	TRBJ1-2	NA	CASSLPTGIRRTF	TGTGCCAGCAGCTTACCTACAGGAATTCGGCGCACCTTC
NA	TRBV2	TRBJ2-5	NA	CASGGRNQGETQYF	TGTGCCAGCGGTGGACGGAACCAGGGGGAGACCCAGTACTTC
NA	TRBV29-1	TRBJ2-1	NA	CSVEVVPSENSYNEQFF	TGCAGCGTTGAAGTCGTCCCTAGCGAGAACTCCTACAATGAGCAGTTCTTC
TRBD2	TRBV15	TRBJ2-7	NA	CATSATSVDEQYF	TGTGCCACCAGCGCCACTAGCGTAGACGAGCAGTACTTC
TRBD1	TRBV28	TRBJ2-7	NA	CASRPTGTGNYEQYF	TGTGCCAGCAGACCGACCGGGACAGGGAATTACGAGCAGTACTTC
TRBD1	TRBV6-1	TRBJ2-1	once	CASSELGQLSSYNEQFF	TGTGCCAGCAGTGAATTGGGACAGTTGAGCTCCTACAATGAGCAGTTCTTC
TRBD2	TRBV24-1	TRBJ2-5	NA	CATSGVPGLAGQETQYF	TGTGCCACCAGTGGGGTACCGGGACTAGCGGGTCAAGAGACCCAGTACTTC
NA	TRBV5-1	TRBJ2-1	NA	CASSPDTGTVYNEQFF	TGCGCCAGCAGTCCGGACACCGGGACTGTCTACAATGAGCAGTTCTTC
TRBD2	TRBV7-9	TRBJ2-5	NA	CASSLGSGGAGETQYF	TGTGCCAGCAGCTTAGGCTCCGGGGGGGCCGGTGAGACCCAGTACTTC
NA	TRBV5-4	TRBJ1-1	NA	CASSFGARAFF	TGTGCCAGCAGCTTTGGGGCGAGAGCTTTCTTT
NA	TRBV7-2	TRBJ2-6	NA	CASGDRDYSGANVLTF	TGTGCCAGCGGCGACCGGGATTACTCTGGGGCCAACGTCCTGACTTTC
TRBD1	TRBV15	TRBJ2-7	NA	CATSTGQGSGYEQYF	TGTGCCACCAGCACCGGACAGGGGTCTGGCTACGAGCAGTACTTC
NA	TRBV4-3	TRBJ2-1	few	CASSLRTGRYNEQFF	TGCGCCAGCAGCCTAAGGACTGGGCGCTACAATGAGCAGTTCTTC
TRBD2	TRBV5-4	TRBJ2-1	NA	CASSLSSSGVNEQFF	TGTGCCAGCAGCTTGAGCTCTAGCGGGGTCAATGAGCAGTTCTTC
NA	TRBV11-3	TRBJ2-2	NA	CASSLDTGSIGPPNTGELFF	TGTGCCAGCAGCTTAGATACCGGGTCCATTGGCCCCCCGAACACCGGGGAGCTGTTTTTT